A selection of T cell receptor beta chains follows, all from one sample in a study of cytomegalovirus exposure and HLA in healthy donors. Assay: immunoSEQ multiplex PCR; the TCRdb copy retains only in-frame clones and omits some. This table has 150,000 to 200,000 clones, 70% to 90% appearing once. Input material: PBMCs. These receptors were collected from a woman in her late teens or twenties in good health and CMV-seronegative. CDR3s include the opening cysteine and the closing phenylalanine or tryptophan. The D gene is left open where the match is weak. Clone size is shown for a subset of rows, as once, few, many or a class of expanded clone.

CDR3 DNA: TGCGCCAGCAGCTTGGGGGCGGAGGGCACCATATATTTT; CDR3 protein: CASSLGAEGTIYF; V gene: TRBV5-1; CDR3 length: 13; clone size: -; J gene: TRBJ1-3; D gene: -
CDR3 DNA: TGTGCCAGCAGCTTGGACAGGGGGAACTATGGCTACACCTTC; CDR3 protein: CASSLDRGNYGYTF; V gene: TRBV5-6; CDR3 length: 14; clone size: -; J gene: TRBJ1-2; D gene: TRBD1
CDR3 DNA: TGTGCCAGCAGCTCCCACGGACGCGACAGTCCTAGCCAGCATTTT; CDR3 protein: CASSSHGRDSPSQHF; V gene: TRBV11-3; CDR3 length: 15; clone size: once; J gene: TRBJ1-5; D gene: -
CDR3 DNA: TGCGCCAGCAGCTTGGGGGCAGCGAACACTGAAGCTTTCTTT; CDR3 protein: CASSLGAANTEAFF; V gene: TRBV5-1; CDR3 length: 14; clone size: -; J gene: TRBJ1-1; D gene: -
CDR3 DNA: TGTGCCAGCAGCCCCGGACAGGGAAGAAGCAATCAGCCCCAGCATTTT; CDR3 protein: CASSPGQGRSNQPQHF; V gene: TRBV27; CDR3 length: 16; clone size: -; J gene: TRBJ1-5; D gene: TRBD1
CDR3 DNA: TGTGCCAGCCGCGCTCAGGGATTCGATGGAAACACCATATATTTT; CDR3 protein: CASRAQGFDGNTIYF; V gene: TRBV5-8; CDR3 length: 15; clone size: -; J gene: TRBJ1-3; D gene: -
CDR3 DNA: TGTGCCTGGAGGCACCGGGACAGGAACAACTATGGCTACACCTTC; CDR3 protein: CAWRHRDRNNYGYTF; V gene: TRBV30; CDR3 length: 15; clone size: -; J gene: TRBJ1-2; D gene: TRBD1
CDR3 DNA: TGTGCTTCGACGGACATTAGCAATCAGCCCCAGCATTTT; CDR3 protein: CASTDISNQPQHF; V gene: TRBV19; CDR3 length: 13; clone size: -; J gene: TRBJ1-5; D gene: -
CDR3 DNA: TGTGCCAGCCTCGGGACTAACTATGGCTACACCTTC; CDR3 protein: CASLGTNYGYTF; V gene: TRBV28; CDR3 length: 12; clone size: -; J gene: TRBJ1-2; D gene: -
CDR3 DNA: TGTGCCAGCATGAGGGTTTGGGGGAGGGGAAAGGGTGAAGCTTTCTTT; CDR3 protein: CASMRVWGRGKGEAFF; V gene: TRBV28; CDR3 length: 16; clone size: -; J gene: TRBJ1-1; D gene: -
CDR3 DNA: TGTGCCAGCACTTTCGGCAGGGGAACTGAAGCTTTCTTT; CDR3 protein: CASTFGRGTEAFF; V gene: TRBV27; CDR3 length: 13; clone size: -; J gene: TRBJ1-1; D gene: -
CDR3 DNA: TGTGCCAGTAGTTCTAGCGGGCCGAGTCAAGAGACCCAGTACTTC; CDR3 protein: CASSSSGPSQETQYF; V gene: TRBV19; CDR3 length: 15; clone size: -; J gene: TRBJ2-5; D gene: TRBD2
CDR3 DNA: TGCAGTTGGGACAGGGACTATGGCTACACCTTC; CDR3 protein: CSWDRDYGYTF; V gene: TRBV20-1; CDR3 length: 11; clone size: -; J gene: TRBJ1-2; D gene: TRBD1
CDR3 DNA: TGTGCCAGCTCCCAAAGGAGCCTCTCCGATGGCTACACCTTC; CDR3 protein: CASSQRSLSDGYTF; V gene: TRBV18; CDR3 length: 14; clone size: -; J gene: TRBJ1-2; D gene: -
CDR3 DNA: TGTGCCAGCAGTGTGGGGACAGGGTGGGATCAGCCCCAGCATTTT; CDR3 protein: CASSVGTGWDQPQHF; V gene: TRBV6-5; CDR3 length: 15; clone size: -; J gene: TRBJ1-5; D gene: TRBD1
CDR3 DNA: TGTGCCCAATGGGGGCAGCCTTACTCTGGAAACACCATATATTTT; CDR3 protein: CAQWGQPYSGNTIYF; V gene: TRBV6-7; CDR3 length: 15; clone size: -; J gene: TRBJ1-3; D gene: -
CDR3 DNA: TGCGCCAGCAGCTTGGACGGTAGCGGGAGGGCCGGTGAGCAGTTCTTC; CDR3 protein: CASSLDGSGRAGEQFF; V gene: TRBV5-1; CDR3 length: 16; clone size: once; J gene: TRBJ2-1; D gene: TRBD2
CDR3 DNA: TGTGCCAGCAGCTTAACAGGGGGTGACACAGATACGCAGTATTTT; CDR3 protein: CASSLTGGDTDTQYF; V gene: TRBV5-4; CDR3 length: 15; clone size: -; J gene: TRBJ2-3; D gene: TRBD1
CDR3 DNA: TGTGCCAGTAGTAACAGGGGTTTGAACACTGAAGCTTTCTTT; CDR3 protein: CASSNRGLNTEAFF; V gene: TRBV19; CDR3 length: 14; clone size: -; J gene: TRBJ1-1; D gene: TRBD1
CDR3 DNA: TGTGCCAGCAGTTACGGACTCTCTGGGGCCAACGTCCTGACTTTC; CDR3 protein: CASSYGLSGANVLTF; V gene: TRBV6-5; CDR3 length: 15; clone size: once; J gene: TRBJ2-6; D gene: -
CDR3 DNA: TGTGCCAGCAGCGGGGGACTAGCGACCTACAATGAGCAGTTCTTC; CDR3 protein: CASSGGLATYNEQFF; V gene: TRBV5-6; CDR3 length: 15; clone size: -; J gene: TRBJ2-1; D gene: TRBD2
CDR3 DNA: TGCAGCGTCCAGGGTACTGAAGCTTTCTTT; CDR3 protein: CSVQGTEAFF; V gene: TRBV29-1; CDR3 length: 10; clone size: -; J gene: TRBJ1-1; D gene: -
CDR3 DNA: TGTGCCAGCGGGGGGATCTCCTACAATGAGCAGTTCTTC; CDR3 protein: CASGGISYNEQFF; V gene: TRBV2; CDR3 length: 13; clone size: -; J gene: TRBJ2-1; D gene: -
CDR3 DNA: TGTGCCAGCAGCTTAGATCGGGGGACCCAGTACTTC; CDR3 protein: CASSLDRGTQYF; V gene: TRBV7-6; CDR3 length: 12; clone size: -; J gene: TRBJ2-5; D gene: -
CDR3 DNA: TGTGCCAGCAGTGATGCGGAGCCCTCCTACGAGCAGTACTTC; CDR3 protein: CASSDAEPSYEQYF; V gene: TRBV2; CDR3 length: 14; clone size: -; J gene: TRBJ2-7; D gene: -
CDR3 DNA: TGTGCCAGTAGTAAACCGGGACTAGCGGCGTTGTCGGATACGCAGTATTTT; CDR3 protein: CASSKPGLAALSDTQYF; V gene: TRBV19; CDR3 length: 17; clone size: -; J gene: TRBJ2-3; D gene: TRBD2
CDR3 DNA: TGTGCCAGCAGCGCCATTAGCGGCGGCTATGGCTACACCTTC; CDR3 protein: CASSAISGGYGYTF; V gene: TRBV9; CDR3 length: 14; clone size: -; J gene: TRBJ1-2; D gene: -
CDR3 DNA: TGCGCCAGCAGCTTCGAGGGGGGGAATCAGCCCCAGCATTTT; CDR3 protein: CASSFEGGNQPQHF; V gene: TRBV5-1; CDR3 length: 14; clone size: -; J gene: TRBJ1-5; D gene: -
CDR3 DNA: TGTGCTAGTGGTTCCCAAGCAAATCAGCCCCAGCATTTT; CDR3 protein: CASGSQANQPQHF; V gene: TRBV12-5; CDR3 length: 13; clone size: -; J gene: TRBJ1-5; D gene: -
CDR3 DNA: TGTGCCAGCAGTTACTCGGGCGTGTTAAACTACGAGCAGTACTTC; CDR3 protein: CASSYSGVLNYEQYF; V gene: TRBV6-5; CDR3 length: 15; clone size: few; J gene: TRBJ2-7; D gene: -
CDR3 DNA: TGCAGCGTAAGGGGTGGTGGGTCTGGAGATACGCAGTATTTT; CDR3 protein: CSVRGGGSGDTQYF; V gene: TRBV29-1; CDR3 length: 14; clone size: -; J gene: TRBJ2-3; D gene: -
CDR3 DNA: TGTGCCAGTAGTATTCGGGATGGCAATCAGCCCCAGCATTTT; CDR3 protein: CASSIRDGNQPQHF; V gene: TRBV19; CDR3 length: 14; clone size: -; J gene: TRBJ1-5; D gene: -
CDR3 DNA: TGTGCCAGCAGCCCCTCACTAGCGGGAGGGGGTAACAATGAGCAGTTCTTC; CDR3 protein: CASSPSLAGGGNNEQFF; V gene: TRBV2; CDR3 length: 17; clone size: -; J gene: TRBJ2-1; D gene: TRBD2
CDR3 DNA: TGTGCCAGCAGCGGACAGCAGTTCCCCTACGAGCAGTACTTC; CDR3 protein: CASSGQQFPYEQYF; V gene: TRBV6-6; CDR3 length: 14; clone size: -; J gene: TRBJ2-7; D gene: -
CDR3 DNA: TGCGCCAGCAGCTCAAGGAGCAGTGGGGGCGACGAGCAGTACTTC; CDR3 protein: CASSSRSSGGDEQYF; V gene: TRBV5-1; CDR3 length: 15; clone size: -; J gene: TRBJ2-7; D gene: -
CDR3 DNA: TGTGCCAGCAGCTTCTTGTCAGGGACATATCCCCATACGCAGTATTTT; CDR3 protein: CASSFLSGTYPHTQYF; V gene: TRBV7-7; CDR3 length: 16; clone size: -; J gene: TRBJ2-3; D gene: -
CDR3 DNA: TGTGCCAGCAGCTTAGACGGGACAGGGGCCTACGAGCAGTACTTC; CDR3 protein: CASSLDGTGAYEQYF; V gene: TRBV7-2; CDR3 length: 15; clone size: -; J gene: TRBJ2-7; D gene: TRBD1
CDR3 DNA: TGTGCCAGCTCACAGGGACTAGCGGGGCGGGCTGAGCAGTTCTTC; CDR3 protein: CASSQGLAGRAEQFF; V gene: TRBV18; CDR3 length: 15; clone size: -; J gene: TRBJ2-1; D gene: TRBD2
CDR3 DNA: TGCGCCAGCGCACTAGCGGGAGGATACTACGAGCAGTACTTC; CDR3 protein: CASALAGGYYEQYF; V gene: TRBV5-1; CDR3 length: 14; clone size: -; J gene: TRBJ2-7; D gene: TRBD2
CDR3 DNA: TGTGCCAGCAGTGAGAACAGGGGGCGCAATGAAAAACTGTTTTTT; CDR3 protein: CASSENRGRNEKLFF; V gene: TRBV6-1; CDR3 length: 15; clone size: few; J gene: TRBJ1-4; D gene: TRBD1
CDR3 DNA: TGCGCCAGCAGTGATTCGAGGGGGACGAGCACCGGGGAGCTGTTTTTT; CDR3 protein: CASSDSRGTSTGELFF; V gene: TRBV10-1; CDR3 length: 16; clone size: -; J gene: TRBJ2-2; D gene: -
CDR3 DNA: TGTGCCATCAGGGACCGGACAGGGAGGAGTACTGAAGCTTTCTTT; CDR3 protein: CAIRDRTGRSTEAFF; V gene: TRBV10-3; CDR3 length: 15; clone size: -; J gene: TRBJ1-1; D gene: TRBD1
CDR3 DNA: TGTGCCAGCCAACTCACAGCAGGGGGAGCAACTAATGAAAAACTGTTTTTT; CDR3 protein: CASQLTAGGATNEKLFF; V gene: TRBV27; CDR3 length: 17; clone size: -; J gene: TRBJ1-4; D gene: TRBD1
CDR3 DNA: TGTGCCAGCAGTTTATGGCAGAACACCGGGGAGCTGTTTTTT; CDR3 protein: CASSLWQNTGELFF; V gene: TRBV27; CDR3 length: 14; clone size: -; J gene: TRBJ2-2; D gene: -
CDR3 DNA: TGTGCCAGCAGTTTAGGGGGGGTTCTTGGCTACACCTTC; CDR3 protein: CASSLGGVLGYTF; V gene: TRBV28; CDR3 length: 13; clone size: once; J gene: TRBJ1-2; D gene: -
CDR3 DNA: TGTGCCAGTAGTATCGGGCAAGAGACCCAGTACTTC; CDR3 protein: CASSIGQETQYF; V gene: TRBV19; CDR3 length: 12; clone size: few; J gene: TRBJ2-5; D gene: -
CDR3 DNA: TGTGCCAGTAGTCCCCGGGACAGGGGAGCTAATGAAAAACTGTTTTTT; CDR3 protein: CASSPRDRGANEKLFF; V gene: TRBV19; CDR3 length: 16; clone size: -; J gene: TRBJ1-4; D gene: TRBD1
CDR3 DNA: TGTGCCAGCAGCCCGAGTAGCGGGGGGGCCCTTGTATTT; CDR3 protein: CASSPSSGGALVF; V gene: TRBV7-9; CDR3 length: 13; clone size: -; J gene: TRBJ2-3; D gene: TRBD2
CDR3 DNA: TGTGCCAGCAGTTTCATATGGGTGGGGGGTGAGCAGTTCTTC; CDR3 protein: CASSFIWVGGEQFF; V gene: TRBV27; CDR3 length: 14; clone size: -; J gene: TRBJ2-1; D gene: -
CDR3 DNA: TGTGCCAGCAGCTTAGTAGGGTCTAGCGCGAGCTCCTACAATGAGCAGTTCTTC; CDR3 protein: CASSLVGSSASSYNEQFF; V gene: TRBV7-2; CDR3 length: 18; clone size: -; J gene: TRBJ2-1; D gene: -
CDR3 DNA: TGTGCCAGCTCACCACGGACAGGGCACTCTTCTGGAAACACCATATATTTT; CDR3 protein: CASSPRTGHSSGNTIYF; V gene: TRBV18; CDR3 length: 17; clone size: -; J gene: TRBJ1-3; D gene: TRBD1
CDR3 DNA: TGCAGCGTTGCCGGGGAGGGCACTAGAGGCTACACCTTC; CDR3 protein: CSVAGEGTRGYTF; V gene: TRBV29-1; CDR3 length: 13; clone size: -; J gene: TRBJ1-2; D gene: -
CDR3 DNA: TGTGCCAGCAGCCCCGGGACAGACGTCTACGAGCAGTACTTC; CDR3 protein: CASSPGTDVYEQYF; V gene: TRBV5-4; CDR3 length: 14; clone size: -; J gene: TRBJ2-7; D gene: TRBD1
CDR3 DNA: TGTGCCAGCAGTGAAGGCGTGACAGGCTCCTATGGCTACACCTTC; CDR3 protein: CASSEGVTGSYGYTF; V gene: TRBV6-1; CDR3 length: 15; clone size: -; J gene: TRBJ1-2; D gene: -
CDR3 DNA: TGTGCCAGCAGTTACTCGGAGGTCTCTGGGGCCAACGTCCTGACTTTC; CDR3 protein: CASSYSEVSGANVLTF; V gene: TRBV6-5; CDR3 length: 16; clone size: few; J gene: TRBJ2-6; D gene: -